Listed below are T cell receptor beta chains from one sample, sequenced in a study of T cell responses to AZD1222 COVID-19 vaccine. TCRdb keeps only in-frame clones here, not all; method: immunoSEQ multiplex PCR. This sample has about 170,000 clones, with 87% found just once. The source material was peripheral blood, sampled on day 0 of AZD1222 vaccination. The receptors were gathered from an adult in good health. The CDR3 runs from the conserved cysteine through the conserved F or W. The order of the fields is D gene, clone size, V gene, J gene, CDR3 protein, CDR3 DNA. D genes are given only for firm matches. Not all rows give a size; the values are once, few, many and, for expanded clones, a class.

>.|.|TRBV11-3|TRBJ2-7
CASSLGGAGNYEQYF
TGTGCCAGCAGCTTAGGGGGGGCAGGAAACTACGAGCAGTACTTC
>TRBD1|.|TRBV6-1|TRBJ1-5
CASSEANEDRALPYSNQPQHF
TGTGCCAGCAGTGAAGCCAACGAGGACAGGGCCCTTCCCTATAGCAATCAGCCCCAGCATTTT
>.|few|TRBV7-2|TRBJ1-5
CASSLAVNQPQHF
TGTGCCAGCAGCTTAGCAGTCAATCAGCCCCAGCATTTT
>.|.|TRBV6-5|TRBJ2-7
CAIGTHQIQYF
TGTGCCATTGGGACCCATCAGATTCAGTACTTC
>.|.|TRBV19|TRBJ1-1
CASSIGRHTEAFF
TGTGCCAGTAGTATTGGGAGACACACTGAAGCTTTCTTT
>TRBD1|.|TRBV27|TRBJ1-2
CASRLDRGFGYTF
TGTGCCAGCAGGCTCGACAGGGGTTTTGGCTACACCTTC
>.|.|TRBV12-3/TRBV12-4|TRBJ2-1
CASRSILDEQFF
TGTGCCAGCAGATCGATCCTAGATGAGCAGTTCTTC
>.|.|TRBV5-6|TRBJ2-7
CASSLPPYEQYF
TGTGCCAGCAGCTTGCCTCCCTACGAGCAGTACTTC
>TRBD1|once|TRBV5-4|TRBJ1-2
CASSDNTGVYGYTF
TGTGCCAGCAGCGACAATACAGGGGTCTATGGCTACACCTTC
>.|.|TRBV3-1/TRBV3-2|TRBJ2-7
CASSSSYEQYF
TGTGCCAGCAGCTCCTCCTACGAGCAGTACTTC
>TRBD1|.|TRBV18|TRBJ2-6
CASSPGQGVHSGANVLTF
TGTGCCAGCTCACCAGGGCAGGGGGTGCACTCTGGGGCCAACGTCCTGACTTTC
>TRBD1|.|TRBV30|TRBJ1-3
CAWTQGGSGNTIYF
TGTGCCTGGACCCAGGGGGGCTCCGGAAACACCATATATTTT
>.|once|TRBV19|TRBJ2-7
CASRTGSYEQYF
TGTGCCAGTCGGACTGGCTCCTACGAGCAGTACTTC
>TRBD1|.|TRBV19|TRBJ1-4
CASSTRQGMNEKLFF
TGTGCCAGTAGCACTCGACAGGGAATGAATGAAAAACTGTTTTTT
>TRBD2|.|TRBV12-3/TRBV12-4|TRBJ2-1
CASSLGLAVEQFF
TGTGCCAGCAGTTTAGGACTAGCGGTTGAGCAGTTCTTC
>.|.|TRBV11-2|TRBJ2-1
CASSLASSNEQFF
TGTGCCAGCAGCTTGGCTAGCAGCAATGAGCAGTTCTTC
>.|.|TRBV28|TRBJ1-1
CASRDTDTEAFF
TGTGCCAGCAGGGACACGGACACTGAAGCTTTCTTT
>.|.|TRBV6-2/TRBV6-3|TRBJ2-7
CASSEGRLYEQYF
TGTGCCAGCAGTGAGGGACGGCTCTACGAGCAGTACTTC
>TRBD2|few|TRBV7-6|TRBJ2-1
CASSNPLLAANYNEQFF
TGTGCCAGCAGCAATCCTCTACTAGCGGCCAACTACAATGAGCAGTTCTTC
>.|.|TRBV29-1|TRBJ2-7
CSVVGAAYEQYF
TGCAGCGTCGTCGGGGCTGCCTACGAGCAGTACTTC
>.|.|TRBV28|TRBJ1-2
CASSQRVYGYTF
TGTGCCAGCAGCCAACGGGTCTATGGCTACACCTTC
>.|.|TRBV19|TRBJ1-5
CASMRGGWGNQPQHF
TGTGCCAGTATGCGGGGAGGGTGGGGCAATCAGCCCCAGCATTTT
>TRBD2|.|TRBV19|TRBJ2-1
CASSISSGRYEQFF
TGTGCCAGTAGTATCTCTAGCGGGAGGTACGAGCAGTTCTTC
>.|.|TRBV19|TRBJ2-1
CASSPQRSYNEQFF
TGTGCCAGTAGTCCCCAGCGGTCCTACAATGAGCAGTTCTTC
>TRBD1|few|TRBV3-1/TRBV3-2|TRBJ1-6
CASSQDGRGKGSPLHF
TGTGCCAGCAGCCAAGATGGCAGGGGGAAGGGTTCACCCCTCCACTTT
>.|.|TRBV19|TRBJ1-1
CASSPGKLGSTEAFF
TGTGCCAGTAGTCCAGGTAAGCTCGGGAGCACTGAAGCTTTCTTT
>TRBD2|.|TRBV2|TRBJ2-5
CASGEPGLAGGETQYF
TGTGCCAGCGGAGAACCGGGACTAGCGGGAGGGGAGACCCAGTACTTC
>.|.|TRBV19|TRBJ1-2
CASSKSGDGYTF
TGTGCCAGTAGTAAATCGGGAGATGGCTACACCTTC
>.|.|TRBV29-1|TRBJ1-2
CSVRGQGGVSYGYTF
TGCAGCGTCAGGGGCCAGGGTGGGGTCTCTTATGGCTACACCTTC
>.|.|TRBV15|TRBJ1-3
CATSRPRTAGNTIYF
TGTGCCACCAGCAGACCAAGGACAGCTGGAAACACCATATATTTT
>.|once|TRBV7-2|TRBJ2-7
CASSLYGANSYEQYF
TGTGCCAGCAGCTTATACGGGGCCAACTCCTACGAGCAGTACTTC
>.|.|TRBV6-6|TRBJ2-3
CATTRRGRSTDTQYF
TGTGCCACGACTCGGCGGGGGCGCAGCACAGATACGCAGTATTTT
>.|.|TRBV3-1/TRBV3-2|TRBJ2-7
CASSQEPGDTYEQYF
TGTGCCAGCAGCCAAGAGCCAGGGGATACTTACGAGCAGTACTTC